Listed below are T cell receptor beta chains from one sample, sequenced in a study of response to subunit inactivated influenza vaccine. TCRdb re-called the RT-PCR reads with MiXCR, one entry per CDR3 protein. The repertoire holds about 180,000 distinct CDR3 sequences, with roughly 8.7% as singletons. Sample: non-naive T cells sorted from PBMCs, taken on the day of vaccination. The receptors were sampled from a middle-aged man who received an inactivated influenza vaccine. CDR3s leave out the opening cysteine and the closing phenylalanine or tryptophan. D genes are given only for firm matches.

.,TRBV20-1,SARVGGETQY
TRBD2,TRBV3-1,ASSQQGLAGGPTDTQY
.,TRBV2,ASSVGGYYEQY
.,TRBV20-1,SARTLGNDQPQH
TRBD1,TRBV7-9,ASSQQGGRMNTEAF
TRBD2,TRBV7-9,ASSLLAGGPIDEQF
TRBD2,TRBV11-2,ASSLRGVLSGANVLT
TRBD2,TRBV2,ASSKLAGAKGTQY
.,TRBV7-3,ASSQTLGQAQY
TRBD2,TRBV7-9,ASSSGGLQETQY
TRBD2,TRBV7-2,ASSPKSGGGPDTQY
.,TRBV29-1,SVFSNAEAF
.,TRBV11-2,ASSTDSAGSPLH
TRBD2,TRBV19,ASNQGLGSYNEQF
.,TRBV11-2,ASSPAGFPVVYEQY
TRBD2,TRBV11-2,ASSFRGGASYEQY
.,TRBV9,ASSVSRGDTEAF
.,TRBV12-3/TRBV12-4,ASSPSEGGGYT
.,TRBV20-1,SALLDRTDTQY
.,TRBV27,ASKVGTVFSYNSPLH
.,TRBV20-1,SARAGGVRQETQY
.,TRBV6-5,ASSRINAEAF
.,TRBV6-2/TRBV6-3,ASSDTGTRGSTYGYT
.,TRBV29-1,SVEGIPSEPFSGNTIY
.,TRBV6-5,ASSFGVRVPRTEAF
TRBD1,TRBV20-1,SARDSGTVAKNIQY
.,TRBV7-2,ASSLFSTTSNQPQH
.,TRBV15,ATSRDRGYRSGTQY
TRBD1,TRBV28,ASSLLRQGLRSYEQY
.,TRBV20-1,SAREDMRTSSYNSPLH
.,TRBV11-3,ASSLDLVGQARGEQY
.,TRBV18,ASSDYSGYYEQY